The 25 T cell receptor beta chains below were found in one sample sequenced in a study of blood T cell repertoires in COVID-19. Sequencing used immunoSEQ multiplex PCR; TCRdb keeps in-frame clones, though not all of them. Seen here are 300,000 to 450,000 clones, approximately 89% observed once, and the top ten hold less than 11%. Sample: peripheral blood. These TCRs come from a woman between 25 and 40 years old with COVID-19, enrolled during active disease.

The chain couples TRBV19 to TRBJ2-1; a possible D gene is TRBD2 (6 bases). The CDR3 has 14 amino acids. In germline, CDR1 is LNHDA, CDR2 SQIVND (reference sequence). Trimming took off 1 base at V and 7 bases at J, with 11 bases between the two ends. Here the CDR3 DNA reads TGTGCCAGTAGTATAGCGGGAGATTTGAATGAGCAGTTCTTC. It is translated as CASSIAGDLNEQFF.

The genes are TRBV21-1 and TRBJ1-4; the DNA was not compared with TRBD1, the D call given in the table. TRBV21-1 counts as a pseudogene. The CDR3 covers 17 residues. This chain's CDR3 is CASSKEGHTGPNEKLFF. The DNA for the CDR3 is TGTGCCAGCAGCAAAGAGGGACACACCGGGCCTAATGAAAAACTGTTTTTT.

The sample holds one count of this clone. The chain links TRBV25-1 to TRBJ2-1, with 14 bases that match TRBD2. The CDR3 length is 16 residues. CDR1 is MGHDK, CDR2 SYGVNS, per germline. The J segment lost 8 bases and the V segment lost 6 bases, leaving 9 bases of the junction unmatched. For the CDR3, the DNA is TGTGCCAGCAGCCCGCGACTAGCGGGAGGGCCAGATGAGCAGTTCTTC. It is translated as CASSPRLAGGPDEQFF.

The table lists this clone with a count of one. The V gene is TRBV15, the J gene TRBJ2-2; D is uncertain. Between the trimmed V and J ends, which lost 0 bases and 6 bases, there was a span of 5 bases. Germline V gives CDR1 LNHNV, CDR2 YYDKDF (reference sequence). The CDR3 has 13 amino acids. In DNA, the CDR3 is TGTGCCACCAGCAGAGATCTCGCCGGGGAGCTGTTTTTT. Protein product: CATSRDLAGELFF.

CDR3 amino acids: CASSIQGAGNIQYF. CDR3 DNA sequence: TGTGCCAGTAGTATACAGGGGGCAGGAAACATTCAGTACTTC. V and J are TRBV19 and TRBJ2-4; 8 bases match TRBD1. The CDR3 spans 14 residues. Germline values: CDR1 LNHDA, CDR2 SQIVND (reference sequence). V trimming: 2 bases; J trimming: 6 bases; junction bases outside the gene matches: 3.

Notes on this clone: This specimen includes other DNA sequences encoding the same CDR3. This chain joins TRBV11-2 and TRBJ2-3; the D gene is possibly TRBD2 (6 bases). With 5 bases removed from V and 4 bases from J, the gap between germline ends came to 10 bases. Per germline, CDR1 SGHAT and CDR2 FQNNGV. The CDR3 totals 13 residues. The CDR3 loop is CASSRAGPDTQYF. Here the CDR3 DNA reads TGTGCCAGCAGCAGGGCGGGACCAGATACGCAGTATTTT.

The CDR3 here is CASSALDREFRGYTF. Here the CDR3 DNA reads TGTGCCAGCAGCGCCTTGGACAGGGAGTTTCGTGGCTACACCTTC. The chain couples TRBV7-2 to TRBJ1-2, with 8 bases identical to TRBD1. The V segment lost 5 bases and the J segment 7 bases; nucleotides outside the gene matches: 12. In germline, CDR1 is SGHTA, CDR2 FQGNSA. The CDR3 sequence is 15 residues long.

This chain joins TRBV5-4 and TRBJ2-3; the D is unclear. V gave up 2 bases and J gave up 5 bases, with 6 bases separating them. CDR3 length equals 12 residues. In germline, CDR1 is SGHNT, CDR2 YYREEE (reference sequence). The CDR3 nucleotides read TGTGCCAGCAGCTTTGGCAAAGATACGCAGTATTTT. It encodes CASSFGKDTQYF.

This chain joins TRBV9 and TRBJ1-2, with a weak D call TRBD1 (6 bases). Germline-derived CDR1 and CDR2 are SGDLS and YYNGEE. V shed 5 bases and J shed 6 bases, with 20 bases lying between them. This CDR3 has 15 amino acids. The CDR3 DNA reads TGTGCCAGCAGACCTCCAGGGGCGACTTTTGATGGCTACACCTTC. Protein product: CASRPPGATFDGYTF.

The rearrangement uses TRBV6-5 and TRBJ1-5; D uncertain. Germline V gene sequence: CDR1 MNHEY, CDR2 SVGAGI. Trimming cost V 6 bases and J 3 bases, with 12 bases left between them. The CDR3 runs to 14 residues. This CDR3 is CASRRSGSNQPQHF. For the CDR3, the DNA is TGTGCCAGCAGACGGTCGGGGTCCAATCAGCCCCAGCATTTT.

This chain uses TRBV19 with TRBJ1-5, with D perhaps TRBD1 (5 bases). The length of the CDR3 is 16 residues. CDR1 and CDR2 from the germline V gene are LNHDA and SQIVND (reference sequence). V lost 4 bases to trimming and J lost 3 bases, with 16 bases between them. In nucleotides, the CDR3 is TGTGCCAGTAGTAAAGTCGGGGGAGGGATCAATCAGCCCCAGCATTTT. Its translation is CASSKVGGGINQPQHF.

The chain recombines TRBV6-1 with TRBJ1-1, with 7 bases fitting TRBD1. Germline V gives CDR1 MNHNS, CDR2 SASEGT. The trim removed 7 bases at V and 3 bases at J, leaving 8 bases unmatched. This CDR3 region has 14 residues. CDR3 protein: CASTFVTGDTEAFF. DNA for the CDR3: TGTGCCAGCACATTCGTTACAGGGGACACTGAAGCTTTCTTT.

V is TRBV4-1 and J is TRBJ2-1; 12 bases agree with TRBD2. Looked up from germline, CDR1 is MGHRA and CDR2 is YSYEKL. The ends lost 1 base at V and 10 bases at J; junction bases unmatched: 20. This CDR3 comprises 20 residues. This CDR3 reads CASSQAPLSAASSGRGEQFF. DNA of the CDR3: TGCGCCAGCAGCCAAGCCCCGTTGTCGGCCGCCTCTAGCGGGAGGGGAGAGCAGTTCTTC.

V and J are TRBV10-3 and TRBJ2-5, with TRBD2 matching over 10 bases. J lost 2 bases, V lost 3 bases, and 3 bases had no gene match. Germline V gene lookup returns CDR1 ENHRY and CDR2 SYGVKD. This CDR3 spans 15 amino acids. This CDR3 is CAISDGSGGQETQYF. In DNA form, the CDR3 reads TGTGCCATCAGTGACGGTAGCGGGGGGCAAGAGACCCAGTACTTC.

The chain links TRBV18 to TRBJ2-1, with TRBD2 identical over 9 bases. Trimming removed 1 base from V and 9 bases from J; junction bases left unmatched: 4. The CDR3 has 14 amino acids. Germline CDR1 is KGHSH and CDR2 is LQKENI. The CDR3 region is CASSPLAGEGEQFF. For the CDR3, the DNA is TGTGCCAGCTCACCACTAGCGGGAGAGGGTGAGCAGTTCTTC.

The chain links TRBV5-1 to TRBJ2-1; maybe TRBD2 (6 bases). With 2 bases removed from V and 4 bases from J, the gap between germline ends came to 19 bases. Germline assignment: CDR1 SGHRS and CDR2 YFSETQ. The CDR3 is 17 residues long. The CDR3 sequence: CASSFGVGRAGYNEQFF. The CDR3, as DNA: TGCGCCAGCAGCTTCGGGGTCGGGCGCGCGGGGTACAATGAGCAGTTCTTC. Supplemented by reference TRBV5-1 and TRBJ2-1, the full variable domain reads KAGVTQTPRYLIKTRGQQVTLSCSPISGHRSVSWYQQTPGQGLQFLFEYFSETQRNKGNFPGRFSGRQFSNSRSEMNVSTLELGDSALYLCASSFGVGRAGYNEQFFGPGTRLTVL.

J is TRBJ2-7 and V is TRBV7-2, with D possibly TRBD1 on 5 matching bases. The CDR3 runs 14 residues. The germline V and J ends were trimmed by 0 bases and 3 bases, with 9 bases remaining between them. Germline V gene data show CDR1 as SGHTA and CDR2 as FQGNSA. This CDR3 is CASSLATGDYEQYF. CDR3 nucleotide sequence: TGTGCCAGCAGCTTAGCCACAGGAGACTACGAGCAGTACTTC. Together with reference TRBV7-2 and TRBJ2-7, the CDR3 gives the full variable domain: GAGVSQSPSNKVTEKGKDVELRCDPISGHTALYWYRQSLGQGLEFLIYFQGNSAPDKSGLPSDRFSAERTGGSVSTLTIQRTQQEDSAVYLCASSLATGDYEQYFGPGTRLTVT.

The chain carries TRBV27 and TRBJ2-7; 8 bases match TRBD2. This CDR3 has 15 amino acids. Trimming cost V 5 bases and J 4 bases; bases outside gene matches: 10. Looked up from germline, CDR1 is MNHEY and CDR2 is SMNVEV (reference sequence). For the CDR3, the DNA is TGTGCCAGCAGTACCTCCGGGGGGGCGGGATACGAGCAGTACTTC. Translated, it gives CASSTSGGAGYEQYF.

The chain links TRBV3-1 (or the pseudogene TRBV3-2) to TRBJ2-3; weak D call: TRBD2 (5 bases). Germline V gene data show CDR1 as LGHDT and CDR2 as YNNKEL (reference sequence). This CDR3 is built from 14 residues. V lost 4 bases, J lost 4 bases, and 12 bases lay in between. The CDR3, as DNA: TGTGCCAGCAGCCCCCGGGGAGAGTCAGATACGCAGTATTTT. Translating gives CASSPRGESDTQYF.

In the case of this clone: The junction differs from germline at one of its ends, possibly a read error. The identical CDR3 is also encoded by other nucleotide sequences in the sample. This chain joins TRBV29-1 and TRBJ2-2, with D perhaps matching TRBD1 (6 bases). Looked up from germline, CDR1 is SQVTM and CDR2 is ANQGSEA. The CDR3 totals 13 residues. The CDR3 DNA reads as TGCAGCGTGCGGACAGCGAATACCGGGGAGCTGTTTTTT. Its protein is CSVRTANTGELFF.

The chain has TRBV11-2 and TRBJ1-2, with TRBD1 matching over 8 bases. CDR1 is SGHAT, CDR2 FQNNGV, per germline. There are 15 residues in the CDR3. V gave up 5 bases and J gave up 8 bases; unmatched junction bases: 13. The CDR3 reads CASSTLAGQGRGYTF. The CDR3 DNA reads TGTGCCAGCAGCACCTTAGCAGGACAGGGCCGCGGCTACACCTTC.

The V and J genes are TRBV18 and TRBJ2-5; 13 positions match TRBD2. There are 21 residues in the CDR3. V lost 1 base, J lost 5 bases, and 19 bases stayed unmatched. Per the germline V gene, CDR1 is KGHSH and CDR2 is LQKENI. CDR3: CASSPLDGQGRTSGSRETQYF. In DNA, the CDR3 is TGTGCCAGCTCACCACTGGACGGACAGGGTAGGACTAGCGGGAGTCGGGAGACCCAGTACTTC.

The V call is TRBV10-3, the J call TRBJ2-7; D call uncertain. In germline, CDR1 is ENHRY, CDR2 SYGVKD. The ends were cut back, 3 bases at V and 0 bases at J, with 12 bases in the middle. This CDR3 has 15 amino acids. CDR3 coding DNA: TGTGCCATCAGTGATGGCCCCAGTGGCTCCTACGAGCAGTACTTC. It encodes CAISDGPSGSYEQYF.

This clone has only one observation. The chain recombines TRBV5-1 with TRBJ2-5; 7 positions match TRBD1. Trimming at V came to 0 bases and at J to 3 bases, leaving 2 bases not matched to a gene. Looked up from germline, CDR1 is SGHRS and CDR2 is YFSETQ. The CDR3 extends over 14 amino acids. Here the CDR3 reads CASSLVRGKETQYF. Written as DNA, the CDR3 is TGCGCCAGCAGCTTGGTCAGGGGGAAAGAGACCCAGTACTTC.

The chain couples TRBV5-1 to TRBJ2-7, with 8 positions matching TRBD2. Germline V gene sequence: CDR1 SGHRS, CDR2 YFSETQ. V shed 0 bases and J 7 bases; nucleotides not matched to a gene: 12. CDR3 length: 16 residues. In DNA form, the CDR3 reads TGCGCCAGCAGCTTGGCCTCGAACGGGAGGGCGGGGGAGCAGTACTTC. Protein: CASSLASNGRAGEQYF. Variable domain in full (rest from reference TRBV5-1 and TRBJ2-7): KAGVTQTPRYLIKTRGQQVTLSCSPISGHRSVSWYQQTPGQGLQFLFEYFSETQRNKGNFPGRFSGRQFSNSRSEMNVSTLELGDSALYLCASSLASNGRAGEQYFGPGTRLTVT.